A single sample gave rise to the 31 T cell receptor beta chains below, sequenced in a study of T cell repertoires in cytomegalovirus infection. In TCRdb, the reads were re-called with MiXCR into one record per CDR3 protein. Here the sample spans approximately 320,000 distinct CDR3 sequences, around 9.5% being singletons. What was sequenced was PBMCs. These receptors were taken from a human donor in good health (CMV status not recorded). Some clones in this sample may be carry-over from other donors' samples.

This clonotype came up a few times. The DNA of the CDR3 is TGTGCCAGCAGCGCGACCGGGACCTATGGCTACACCTTC. It specifies CASSATGTYGYTF. The rearrangement links TRBV7-9 to TRBJ1-2; a weak D match, TRBD1 (5 bases). Germline V CDR1 and CDR2: SEHNR, FQNEAQ (reference sequence). The CDR3 is 13 amino acids. The V gene lost 5 bases and the J gene lost 4 bases, with 11 bases spanning the gap.

The rearrangement joins TRBV7-9 to TRBJ2-3; the D is unclear. The length of the CDR3 is 15 residues. With 5 bases removed from V and 4 bases from J, the gap between germline ends came to 16 bases. The germline gives CDR1 SEHNR, CDR2 FQNEAQ (reference sequence). The CDR3 is CASSPPAPRSDTQYF. The CDR3 region has the DNA TGTGCCAGCAGCCCTCCCGCCCCGAGGTCAGATACGCAGTATTTT.

This clonotype has ten or more counts. The chain is built from TRBV28 and TRBJ2-2; D possibly corresponds to TRBD2 (6 bases). This CDR3 region has 16 residues. CDR1 MDHEN and CDR2 SYDVKM come from the germline V gene. V dropped 4 bases and J dropped 7 bases, with 19 bases sitting between them. The CDR3 region is CASSSPGLRPGGELFF. Here the CDR3 DNA reads TGTGCCAGCAGTTCACCGGGACTCCGCCCGGGCGGGGAGCTGTTTTTT.

This chain connects TRBV7-2 to TRBJ2-1; 7 bases match TRBD1. The CDR3 consists of 13 residues. In germline, CDR1 is SGHTA, CDR2 FQGNSA. J was trimmed by 9 bases and V by 3 bases; bases with no gene match: 5. This chain's CDR3 is CASSLNRDSEQFF. In DNA, the CDR3 is TGTGCCAGCAGCTTGAACAGGGACAGTGAGCAGTTCTTC.

The V gene is TRBV6-6, the J gene TRBJ2-7; perhaps TRBD2 as D (7 bases). This CDR3 is 14 amino acids long. Per the germline V gene, CDR1 is MNHNY and CDR2 is SVGAGI (reference sequence). Trimming removed 6 bases at V and 5 bases at J, with 17 bases between. CDR3 nucleotide sequence: TGTGCCAGCAGCCCCTGGGGGGGCAAGGACGAGCAGTACTTC. Protein sequence: CASSPWGGKDEQYF.

This clonotype turned up a few times. The V gene is TRBV4-3, the J gene TRBJ1-2; 7 bases agree with TRBD1. Unmatched junction bases numbered 7, after V lost 4 bases and J lost 2 bases. Germline V lookup: CDR1 LGHNA, CDR2 YSLEER. This CDR3 is built from 15 residues. CDR3 nucleotide sequence: TGCGCCAGCAGCCCAGGACAGGAGGTCAACTATGGCTACACCTTC. This sequence encodes CASSPGQEVNYGYTF.

This clonotype was counted many times. The chain recombines TRBV7-2 with TRBJ2-5, with TRBD2 as a possible D gene (5 bases). The CDR3 has 13 residues. Trimming cost V 5 bases and J 9 bases, with 16 bases left between them. Germline lookup yields CDR1 SGHTA and CDR2 FQGNSA. The CDR3 protein is CASSPWTVGAQYF. DNA of the CDR3: TGTGCCAGCAGCCCGTGGACGGTCGGGGCCCAGTACTTC.

The sample holds many counts of this clonotype. The chain links TRBV25-1 to TRBJ2-6, with 8 bases fitting TRBD2. Trimming took 2 bases from V and 0 from J; bases not matched to a gene: 9. Germline CDR1 and CDR2: MGHDK and SYGVNS. The CDR3 runs to 19 residues. The CDR3 DNA follows: TGTGCCAGCAGTGAAGTGGCGGGGGGCACCCTCTCTGGGGCCAACGTCCTGACTTTC. Amino acid sequence: CASSEVAGGTLSGANVLTF.

The chain carries TRBV6-6 and TRBJ2-2; tentative D call: TRBD2 (7 bases). CDR1 is MNHNY, CDR2 SVGAGI, per germline (reference sequence). The CDR3 is 16 residues long. Trimming cost V 9 bases and J 1 base, with 18 bases left between them. CDR3 loop: CASLKGGGRNTGELFF. In DNA, the CDR3 is TGTGCCAGTCTCAAGGGGGGGGGCCGGAACACCGGGGAGCTGTTTTTT.

This clonotype was seen ten or more times. The chain joins TRBV7-8 to TRBJ2-3; 7 bases match TRBD1. This CDR3 is built from 16 residues. Germline V lookup: CDR1 SGHVS, CDR2 FQNEAQ. V shed 5 bases and J 2 bases; nucleotides not matched to a gene: 10. The CDR3 sequence is CASSRTGTDYTDTQYF. In DNA form, the CDR3 reads TGTGCCAGCAGCCGAACCGGGACAGATTACACAGATACGCAGTATTTT.

This clonotype has ten or more counts. This chain joins TRBV6-6 and TRBJ2-1; 7 bases align to TRBD2. Germline CDR1 is MNHNY and CDR2 is SVGAGI (reference sequence). The CDR3 is 16 residues long. The V and J ends lost 2 bases and 7 bases, in that order; junction bases with no gene match: 11. For the CDR3, the DNA is TGTGCCAGCAGTTACCCCGGGTGGGAGGGCCGTAATGAGCAGTTCTTC. It specifies CASSYPGWEGRNEQFF.

This clonotype was detected many times. J is TRBJ2-5 and V is TRBV12-3 or TRBV12-4; TRBD1 aligns across 7 bases. The CDR3 loop spans 14 amino acids. V lost 6 bases, J lost 2 bases, and 6 bases stayed unmatched. CDR3 region: CASSSRQGQETQYF. CDR3 bases: TGTGCCAGCAGCTCCAGACAGGGACAAGAGACCCAGTACTTC.

This clonotype was detected a few times. The chain employs TRBV7-2 and TRBJ1-1; unclear D gene. This CDR3 has 14 residues. Looked up from germline, CDR1 is SGHTA and CDR2 is FQGNSA. V lost 1 base and J 7 bases, leaving 13 bases between the germline ends. DNA of the CDR3: TGTGCCAGCAGCTTAGGATTCGGGAAGGGTGAAGCTTTCTTT. The encoded protein is CASSLGFGKGEAFF.

The chain links TRBV15 to TRBJ1-6; TRBD1 might be the D (5 bases). CDR1 is LNHNV, CDR2 YYDKDF, per germline (reference sequence). Trimming stripped 0 bases from V and 9 bases from J, with 6 bases between. This CDR3 spans 13 amino acids. The CDR3 loop is CATSREQGSPLHF. The CDR3 bases are TGTGCCACCAGCAGAGAGCAGGGTTCACCCCTCCACTTT. Based on the CDR3 plus reference TRBV15 and TRBJ1-6, the full variable domain is DAMVIQNPRYQVTQFGKPVTLSCSQTLNHNVMYWYQQKSSQAPKLLFHYYDKDFNNEADTPDNFQSRRPNTSFCFLDIRSPGLGDTAMYLCATSREQGSPLHFGNGTRLTVT.

This clonotype was picked up many times. The CDR3 DNA reads as TGCAGTGCTAGTAAGGGGGCCTCTGGAAACACCATATATTTT. Translation gives CSASKGASGNTIYF. V and J are TRBV20-1 and TRBJ1-3; TRBD1 matches at 7 bases. The CDR3 loop spans 14 amino acids. Germline V gene data show CDR1 as DFQATT and CDR2 as SNEGSKA (reference sequence). V was clipped by 3 bases and J by 0 bases; unmatched bases: 2.

This clonotype was counted ten times or more. V is TRBV12-3 or TRBV12-4 and J is TRBJ2-7; TRBD2 is a possible D gene (6 bases). This CDR3 comprises 14 residues. The V end lost 6 bases, the J end lost 3 bases, and 15 bases lay between the germline ends. The CDR3 loop is CASSPGRGIYEQYF. CDR3 bases: TGTGCCAGCAGCCCGGGGCGGGGCATCTACGAGCAGTACTTC.

This clonotype was counted only a few times. The gene calls are TRBV3-1 and TRBJ1-1; tentative D call: TRBD1 (5 bases). The CDR3 extends over 13 amino acids. Germline V gene data show CDR1 as LGHDT and CDR2 as YNNKEL (reference sequence). V was clipped by 5 bases and J by 3 bases, with 10 bases between them. Written as DNA, the CDR3 is TGTGCCAGCAGCACCCTGGGGCACACTGAAGCTTTCTTT. This gives the protein CASSTLGHTEAFF.

The table lists this clonotype with a few counts. The genes are TRBV29-1 and TRBJ1-2, with a tentative D call TRBD1 (6 bases). Looked up from germline, CDR1 is SQVTM and CDR2 is ANQGSEA. V was shortened by 0 bases and J by 4 bases, with 18 bases between the two germline ends. CDR3 length: 16 residues. This CDR3 is CSVEDGRGAPTYGYTF. In DNA, the CDR3 is TGCAGCGTTGAAGATGGGCGGGGGGCGCCTACCTATGGCTACACCTTC. The full variable domain, in which reference TRBV29-1 and TRBJ1-2 provide the parts outside the CDR3, is SAVISQKPSRDICQRGTSLTIQCQVDSQVTMMFWYRQQPGQSLTLIATANQGSEATYESGFVIDKFPISRPNLTFSTLTVSNMSPEDSSIYLCSVEDGRGAPTYGYTFGSGTRLTVV.

The table lists this clonotype with many counts. The rearrangement links TRBV11-2 to TRBJ2-7; 11 bases are shared with TRBD1. Losses at the gene ends were 1 base for V and 5 bases for J; bases not matched to a gene: 10. CDR1 and CDR2 (germline): SGHAT, FQNNGV. CDR3 length equals 17 residues. For the CDR3, the DNA is TGTGCCAGCAGCTTAGGGACGGGAGGACAGGGGGCCGACGAGCAGTACTTC. Translating it yields CASSLGTGGQGADEQYF.

There are many counts of this clonotype. CDR3 in DNA: TGCGCCAGCAGCCAAGATGGAGCAGGGATAGCGGCAGATACGCAGTATTTT. Its protein product is CASSQDGAGIAADTQYF. V usage is TRBV4-1 and J usage is TRBJ2-3, with a tentative D call TRBD2 (6 bases). The ends were cut back, 0 bases at V and 4 bases at J, with 17 bases in the middle. Germline CDR1 reads MGHRA; CDR2 reads YSYEKL. This CDR3 contains 17 residues.

Points on this clonotype: A much larger clone is a single base away; this may be a read error. The V and J genes are TRBV12-3 or TRBV12-4 and TRBJ2-3, with 13 positions matching TRBD2. This CDR3 has 15 amino acids. Written as DNA, the CDR3 is TGTGCCAGCGGGACTAGCGGGGTCGGGGGAGATACGCAGTCTTTT. It specifies CASGTSGVGGDTQSF.

In its sample, this clonotype was seen many times. The genes are TRBV7-2 and TRBJ2-5; D is undetermined. The CDR3 length is 14 residues. Germline CDR1 SGHTA, CDR2 FQGNSA. V shed 1 base and J shed 4 bases, with 10 bases lying between them. CDR3 DNA: TGTGCCAGCAGCTTAGTGAATACTGGAGAGACCCAGTACTTC. Its protein is CASSLVNTGETQYF.

Ten or more counts support this clonotype. The V call is TRBV19, the J call TRBJ1-1, with a possible D match to TRBD1 (5 bases). The CDR3 runs 14 residues. Trimming removed 3 bases from V and 7 bases from J, with 15 bases in between. Germline V CDR1 and CDR2: LNHDA, SQIVND (reference sequence). CDR3 protein: CASSMGIGAVEAFF. CDR3 sequence (DNA): TGTGCCAGTAGTATGGGAATCGGGGCGGTTGAAGCTTTCTTT.

This chain links TRBV28 with TRBJ1-4; D unclear. Between the trimmed V and J ends, which lost 3 bases and 4 bases, there was a span of 15 bases. The CDR3 length is 16 residues. CDR1 MDHEN and CDR2 SYDVKM come from the germline V gene. The CDR3 sequence is CASSFGSLYLNEKLFF. DNA of the CDR3: TGTGCCAGCAGTTTTGGTTCCCTTTACCTTAATGAAAAACTGTTTTTT.

V gene TRBV28 combines with J gene TRBJ1-1; D might be TRBD1 (5 bases). The germline gives CDR1 MDHEN, CDR2 SYDVKM. The V gene lost 5 bases and the J gene lost 5 bases, with 15 bases spanning the gap. CDR3 length equals 14 residues. CDR3 loop: CASSLGGRETEAFF. CDR3 bases: TGTGCCAGCAGTCTTGGGGGGAGGGAAACTGAAGCTTTCTTT.

This clonotype was counted ten times or more. V is TRBV12-5 and J is TRBJ1-5; 11 nucleotides match TRBD1. CDR3 length: 18 amino acids. The ends lost 4 bases at V and 4 bases at J; junction bases unmatched: 12. Germline V gene lookup returns CDR1 LGHNT and CDR2 FRNRAP. CDR3 DNA: TGTGCTAGTGGTTCTCCCCCCGGGACAGGGGGGAGGAATCAGCCCCAGCATTTT. Translation: CASGSPPGTGGRNQPQHF. The full variable domain, rest sourced from reference TRBV12-5 and TRBJ1-5, is DARVTQTPRHKVTEMGQEVTMRCQPILGHNTVFWYRQTMMQGLELLAYFRNRAPLDDSGMPKDRFSAEMPDATLATLKIQPSEPRDSAVYFCASGSPPGTGGRNQPQHFGDGTRLSIL.

This clonotype was counted between two and nine times. The chain joins TRBV7-2 to TRBJ2-7; D is perhaps TRBD2 (6 bases). The V gene lost 3 bases and the J gene lost 1 base, with 10 bases spanning the gap. Germline assignment: CDR1 SGHTA and CDR2 FQGNSA. This CDR3 region has 14 residues. The CDR3: CASSFWGESYEQYF. The CDR3 region has the DNA TGTGCCAGCAGCTTTTGGGGGGAATCCTACGAGCAGTACTTC.

This clonotype came up a few times. The chain couples TRBV20-1 to TRBJ2-2, with a tentative D call TRBD1 (5 bases). The germline V and J ends were trimmed by 3 bases and 4 bases, with 9 bases remaining between them. Germline lookup yields CDR1 DFQATT and CDR2 SNEGSKA (reference sequence). This CDR3 contains 13 residues. The CDR3 DNA sequence: TGCAGTGCTAGTTTCAGGGCCACCGGGGAGCTGTTTTTT. Encoded protein: CSASFRATGELFF.

The chain carries TRBV6-5 and TRBJ1-5; 9 nucleotides match TRBD1. The trim removed 6 bases at V and 9 bases at J, leaving 9 bases unmatched. Germline V gives CDR1 MNHEY, CDR2 SVGAGI. The CDR3 is made up of 14 amino acids. The DNA for the CDR3 is TGTGCCAGCAGCCGGGACAGGGAGGGGTGGCCCCAGCATTTT. It yields the protein CASSRDREGWPQHF.

This clonotype was detected ten times or more. This chain links TRBV7-2 with TRBJ1-2; D unresolved. The CDR3 covers 15 residues. Trimming took 5 bases from V and 8 from J, leaving 21 bases between them. Germline values: CDR1 SGHTA, CDR2 FQGNSA. In DNA, the CDR3 is TGTGCCAGCAGCCCTAGCTCCGCGCGAATCGGCGGCTACACCTTC. Its translation: CASSPSSARIGGYTF.

V usage is TRBV6-2 or TRBV6-3 and J usage is TRBJ2-7, with TRBD1 matching 11 bases. With V trimmed by 7 bases and J by 5 bases, 1 base remained unmatched. Germline V gene lookup returns CDR1 MNHEY and CDR2 SVGEGT. The CDR3 is 12 amino acids. CDR3 amino acids: CASTDRGHEQYF. As DNA, the CDR3 is TGTGCCAGCACGGACAGGGGGCACGAGCAGTACTTC.